The following is a T cell receptor beta chain sequence with its context. This record comes from a study of technical replicates of blood from a few donors. Germline values: CDR1 LNHDA, CDR2 SQIVND (reference sequence). This CDR3 contains 17 residues. Trimming removed 6 bases from V and 0 bases from J; junction bases left unmatched: 8. Data came from immunoSEQ multiplex PCR; TCRdb stores just in-frame clones and leaves some out. The sample lists about 76,000 clones, about 86% occurring once. Input material: PBMCs. The receptor's source is a human donor in good health. Some clones in this sample may be carry-over from other donors' samples. The chain couples TRBV19 to TRBJ2-3, with 11 bases matching TRBD2. The CDR3 bases are TGTGCCAGTAGCTTCCTGGCTAGCGGGAGGAGCACAGATACGCAGTATTTT. The encoded protein is CASSFLASGRSTDTQYF.